Sequencing of this TCR beta chain was carried out in a study of Ad26.COV2.S vaccination and SARS-CoV-2 variants. Trimming removed 3 bases from V and 7 bases from J, with 9 bases in between. This CDR3 is 13 amino acids long. The germline gives CDR1 SGHAT, CDR2 FQNNGV. Profiling relied on immunoSEQ multiplex PCR, and the TCRdb table lists in-frame clones only, not all of them. In the table there are tens of thousands of clones, 75% to 85% of which are singletons. A few counts support this clone. The antigen is not known. Findings and caveats of the study: Measures of TCR breadth and depth may have fallen short of total T cell responses. Vaccinees showed greater spike-specific TCR breadth than placebo recipients. For non-spike TCRs, breadth in vaccine recipients resembled that in placebo recipients. CD8+ and CD4+ T cells specific for spike reportedly responded with substantial breadth after vaccination.

The source is a human donor who had recovered from COVID-19. The sequencing here drew on peripheral blood, taken after recovery from COVID-19. This chain links TRBV11-2 with TRBJ1-4; D is unresolved. Here the CDR3 reads CASSFREVEKLFF. DNA of the CDR3: TGTGCCAGCAGCTTTCGGGAGGTTGAAAAACTGTTTTTT.